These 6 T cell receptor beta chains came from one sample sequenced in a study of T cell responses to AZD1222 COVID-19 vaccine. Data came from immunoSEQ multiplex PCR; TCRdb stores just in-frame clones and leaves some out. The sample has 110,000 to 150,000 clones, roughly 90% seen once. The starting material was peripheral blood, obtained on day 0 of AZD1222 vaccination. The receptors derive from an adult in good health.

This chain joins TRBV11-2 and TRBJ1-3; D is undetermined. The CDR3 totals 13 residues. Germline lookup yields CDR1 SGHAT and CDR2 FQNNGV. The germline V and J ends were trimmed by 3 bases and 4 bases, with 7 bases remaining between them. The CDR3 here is CASSFVGGNTIYF. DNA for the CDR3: TGTGCCAGCAGCTTCGTGGGGGGAAACACCATATATTTT.

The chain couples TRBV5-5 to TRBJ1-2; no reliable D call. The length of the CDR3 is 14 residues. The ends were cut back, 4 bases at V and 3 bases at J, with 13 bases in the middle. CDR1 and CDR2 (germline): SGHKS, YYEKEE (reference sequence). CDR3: CASSHVVGYYGYTF. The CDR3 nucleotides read TGTGCCAGCAGCCATGTCGTCGGATACTATGGCTACACCTTC.

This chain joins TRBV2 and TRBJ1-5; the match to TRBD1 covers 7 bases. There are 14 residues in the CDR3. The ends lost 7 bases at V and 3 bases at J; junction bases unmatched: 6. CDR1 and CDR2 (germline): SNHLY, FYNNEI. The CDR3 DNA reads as TGTGCCAGCACTGGGACAGCTCCCAATCAGCCCCAGCATTTT. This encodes CASTGTAPNQPQHF.

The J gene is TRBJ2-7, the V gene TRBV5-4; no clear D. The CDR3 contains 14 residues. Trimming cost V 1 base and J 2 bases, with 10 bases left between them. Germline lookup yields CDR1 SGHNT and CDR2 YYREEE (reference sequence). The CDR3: CASSLFSETYEQYF. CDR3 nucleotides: TGTGCCAGCAGCTTGTTTTCCGAGACCTACGAGCAGTACTTC.

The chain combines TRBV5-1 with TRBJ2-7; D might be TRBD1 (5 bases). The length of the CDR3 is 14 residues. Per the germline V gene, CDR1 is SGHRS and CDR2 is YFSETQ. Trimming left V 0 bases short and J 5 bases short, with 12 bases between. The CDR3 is CASSLGQGGDEQYF. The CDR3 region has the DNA TGCGCCAGCAGCTTGGGGCAGGGTGGTGACGAGCAGTACTTC.

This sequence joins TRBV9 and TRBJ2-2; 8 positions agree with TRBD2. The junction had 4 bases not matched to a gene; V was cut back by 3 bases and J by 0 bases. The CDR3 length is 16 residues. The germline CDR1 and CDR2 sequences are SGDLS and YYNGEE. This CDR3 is CASSARLATNTGELFF. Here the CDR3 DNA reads TGTGCCAGCAGCGCCCGACTAGCGACGAACACCGGGGAGCTGTTTTTT.